The T cell receptor beta chain described here comes from a study of Tregs in tolerant kidney transplant recipients. The overall study: Recipients received nonmyeloablative bone marrow transplants from related graft donors, with transient mixed chimerism.

Germline CDR1 and CDR2: MNHNS and SASEGT. The V end lost 4 bases, the J end lost 14 bases, and 22 bases lay between the germline ends. CDR3 length: 14 residues. Note on this clone: Its specificity is unknown.

CD4+CD25+CD127- Tregs, CD4+CD25- non-Tregs, CD4 and CD8 cells were sorted. Study-wide points: In tolerant patients, donor-specific Tregs outgrew total Tregs, suggesting antigen-driven expansion.

Clones were sequenced by immunoSEQ multiplex PCR, and TCRdb holds only the in-frame ones, with some missing. In the table there are about 110,000 clones, nearly 90% of which are singletons. The sample in question was CD4+ T cells from blood, obtained before the transplant. The rearrangement uses TRBV6-1 and TRBJ2-3; D is possibly TRBD2 (6 bases). This sequence was found in a human donor who received a combined kidney and bone marrow transplant. The CDR3 DNA reads TGTGCCAGCAGTGGGGCAGGGACTCCCATTCAGCGGTATTTT. Translating gives CASSGAGTPIQRYF.